These T cell receptor beta chains were read from a single sample in a study of OX40 agonist ivuxolimab in advanced cancers. The assay was immunoSEQ multiplex PCR, and TCRdb's table has in-frame clones only and misses some. This sample has tens of thousands of clones; approximately 90% occur once, and the top ten carry approximately 0.51%. This sample comprised CD4+ or CD8+ T cells sorted from blood, obtained in a trial of the OX40 agonist ivuxolimab. The receptors were sampled from an adult with an advanced solid tumor such as melanoma, head and neck, liver or kidney cancer. The CDR3 runs from the conserved cysteine through the conserved F or W. The order of the fields is clone size, V gene, J gene, D gene, CDR3 DNA, CDR3 protein. D genes are given only for firm matches. For some rows the clone size is stated as once, few or many, or as a class when expanded; others skip it.

>-|TRBV11-3|TRBJ1-2|-
TGTGCCAGCAGCTTAACGACAGTAAACTATGGCTACACCTTC
CASSLTTVNYGYTF
>-|TRBV7-6|TRBJ2-3|TRBD2
TGTGCCAGCAGCATAGCGGGAAACGCAGATACGCAGTATTTT
CASSIAGNADTQYF
>-|TRBV5-1|TRBJ1-1|-
TGCGCCAGCAGCTTGGGTGACAAGACGAACACTGAAGCTTTCTTT
CASSLGDKTNTEAFF
>-|TRBV30|TRBJ2-7|TRBD1
TGTGCCTGTTTGACAGGGGTAGGTTACGAGCAGTACTTC
CACLTGVGYEQYF
>-|TRBV5-1|TRBJ1-1|-
TGCGCCAGCAGCTTGGGGACCCAACAAGGACCGGCTTTCTTT
CASSLGTQQGPAFF
>-|TRBV6-5|TRBJ2-1|-
TGTGCCAGCAGTTACTCTCAGGGAATAAGTGAGCAGTTCTTC
CASSYSQGISEQFF
>-|TRBV28|TRBJ2-7|TRBD1
TGTGCCAGCCAACAGGGGTGGGGGGAGCAGTACTTC
CASQQGWGEQYF
>-|TRBV27|TRBJ2-3|-
TGTGCCGCCAAAGGGGCTGGTCGGCTGAAAGATACGCAGTATTTT
CAAKGAGRLKDTQYF
>-|TRBV11-2|TRBJ1-3|-
TGTGCCAGCAGCCAAGTGGGAAACACCATATATTTT
CASSQVGNTIYF
>-|TRBV7-9|TRBJ2-7|-
TGTGCCAGCAGCTATCCTGGGACACGGGGCGAGCAGTACTTC
CASSYPGTRGEQYF
>-|TRBV5-5|TRBJ2-1|-
TGTGCCAGCAGTTCACCTTGGCTTGAGCAGTTCTTC
CASSSPWLEQFF
>-|TRBV2|TRBJ2-7|TRBD2
TGTGCCAGCAGGGGACTAGCGGGAGCCGGCTACGAGCAGTACTTC
CASRGLAGAGYEQYF
>once|TRBV5-1|TRBJ1-5|TRBD1
TGCGCCAGCAGAGGACAGGAGTATAGCAATCAGCCCCAGCATTTT
CASRGQEYSNQPQHF
>-|TRBV18|TRBJ2-3|-
TGTGCCAGCTCACCAAGGGTTCTAGCGAGCACAGATACGCAGTATTTT
CASSPRVLASTDTQYF
>-|TRBV4-1|TRBJ2-1|TRBD2
TGCGCCAGCAGCCGAAGCGGCCGAGGACTAGCGGGAGGGCCGGGCAATGAGCAGTTCTTC
CASSRSGRGLAGGPGNEQFF
>-|TRBV15|TRBJ2-3|TRBD1
TGTGCCACCAGCAGAGGCGAGCGACAGGGAAGCACAGATACGCAGTATTTT
CATSRGERQGSTDTQYF
>-|TRBV27|TRBJ1-5|-
TGTGCCAGCAGTTTATTTGCCGAGAGGAATCAGCCCCAGCATTTT
CASSLFAERNQPQHF
>-|TRBV27|TRBJ2-5|-
TGTGCCACCGAGGGGGGAGCGGAGACCCAGTACTTC
CATEGGAETQYF
>-|TRBV5-4|TRBJ2-7|-
TGTGCCAGCAGTATATGGGGTCGGTGGAACGAGCAGTACTTC
CASSIWGRWNEQYF
>-|TRBV6-8|TRBJ2-5|-
TGTGCCAGCAGTAGCGCTCCGTCTGGGGAAGAGACCCAGTACTTC
CASSSAPSGEETQYF
>-|TRBV19|TRBJ2-2|-
TGTGCCAGTAGTCCAGAGAACACCGGGGAGCTGTTTTTT
CASSPENTGELFF
>-|TRBV19|TRBJ2-1|TRBD2
TGTGCCAGTAGTACCTCCGGGACTAGCGGGAGGAATGAGCAGTTCTTC
CASSTSGTSGRNEQFF
>-|TRBV19|TRBJ1-2|-
TGTGCCAGTAGTATCAAACAGGGAGCTAACTATGGCTACACCTTC
CASSIKQGANYGYTF
>-|TRBV14|TRBJ2-7|-
TGTGCCAGCAGCCAAACGGGGGTCCCCAACTACGAGCAGTACTTC
CASSQTGVPNYEQYF
>-|TRBV14|TRBJ2-2|-
TGTGCCAGCAGCTCTAAGGTCATCCCGGGGACCGGGGAGCTGTTTTTT
CASSSKVIPGTGELFF
>-|TRBV6-1|TRBJ2-3|-
TGTGCCAGCAGTGAAGGGACGACGGGCAGCACAGATACGCAGTATTTT
CASSEGTTGSTDTQYF
>-|TRBV7-2|TRBJ2-1|TRBD2
TGTGCCAGCAGCTTAGTTCTGATTGGGACTAGCGGGAGTTTTGAGCAGTTCTTC
CASSLVLIGTSGSFEQFF
>-|TRBV2|TRBJ2-1|-
TGTGCCAGCAGTGACAGTAACAATGAGCAGTTCTTC
CASSDSNNEQFF
>-|TRBV11-2|TRBJ2-7|-
TGTGCGTCCCGGCCCCTCGGCGGGCCGCCGTCCTACGAGCAGTACTTC
CASRPLGGPPSYEQYF
>-|TRBV19|TRBJ1-5|-
TGTGCCAGTAGTTCACAGGGCGGCAATCAGCCCCAGCATTTT
CASSSQGGNQPQHF
>-|TRBV19|TRBJ2-7|-
TGTGCCAGTAGGGATGACAGTAGCTCCTACGAGCAGTACTTC
CASRDDSSSYEQYF
>-|TRBV5-1|TRBJ2-3|TRBD2
TGCGCCAGCAGCCCCAGACTAGCGGGAACAGCAGATACGCAGTATTTT
CASSPRLAGTADTQYF
>-|TRBV11-2|TRBJ2-5|-
TGTGCCAGCAGCCTCCTGCGGGACCCACCACAAGAGACCCAGTACTTC
CASSLLRDPPQETQYF
>few|TRBV2|TRBJ2-5|-
TGTGCCAGCAAGGCCGACCAAGAGACCCAGTACTTC
CASKADQETQYF
>once|TRBV2|TRBJ2-2|TRBD1
TGTGCCAGCACCCGGGACAGGGGGTACACCGGGGAGCTGTTTTTT
CASTRDRGYTGELFF
>-|TRBV2|TRBJ1-1|TRBD1
TGTGCCAGCAGTCGGCAGGGGGCAATCAACACTGAAGCTTTCTTT
CASSRQGAINTEAFF
>-|TRBV5-4|TRBJ2-3|TRBD1
TGTGCCAGCATCTCGGGCCGGGGGACAGGACCTAGCACAGATACGCAGTATTTT
CASISGRGTGPSTDTQYF
>few|TRBV6-4|TRBJ1-5|-
TGTGCCGTATCAAATCAGCCCCAGCATTTT
CAVSNQPQHF
>-|TRBV9|TRBJ2-1|-
TGTGCCAGCAGCGTACTAGGATTAGCTAGTGAGCAGTTCTTC
CASSVLGLASEQFF
>-|TRBV30|TRBJ2-4|-
TGTGCCTGGAGTGGAGGGAGCGCCAAAAACATTCAGTACTTC
CAWSGGSAKNIQYF
>-|TRBV30|TRBJ2-7|-
TGTGCCAGAGGTCCCCTTCACGAGCAGTACTTC
CARGPLHEQYF
>-|TRBV6-1|TRBJ2-5|-
TGTGCCAGCAGTGGGGCCGGGATCCAAGAGACCCAGTACTTC
CASSGAGIQETQYF
>-|TRBV5-1|TRBJ2-1|-
TGCGCCAGCAGCTTGGTGGACAATGAGCAGTTCTTC
CASSLVDNEQFF
>few|TRBV5-1|TRBJ2-5|-
TGCGCCAGCAGCTTGGGATCGGCCCAAGAGACCCAGTACTTC
CASSLGSAQETQYF
>-|TRBV27|TRBJ1-4|-
TGTGCCAGCAGTTTAGGGAGGGTACCTAATGAAAAACTGTTTTTT
CASSLGRVPNEKLFF
>-|TRBV2|TRBJ2-3|-
TGTGCCAGCAGTGAACCGTTCACAGATACGCAGTATTTT
CASSEPFTDTQYF
>once|TRBV5-6|TRBJ2-2|-
TGTGCCAGCAGCCCCATAGAGAACACCGGGGAGCTGTTTTTT
CASSPIENTGELFF
>-|TRBV28|TRBJ1-1|TRBD1
TGTGCCAGCAGTCTACCTACAGGGGGAACCACTGAAGCTTTCTTT
CASSLPTGGTTEAFF
>-|TRBV6-1|TRBJ2-1|TRBD2
TGTGCCAGCAGTGGGACCCTAACTAGCGGCTCCTACAATGAGCAGTTCTTC
CASSGTLTSGSYNEQFF
>-|TRBV6-6|TRBJ1-4|-
TGTGCCAGCAGACTATCTGGGGGACACGGGGAAAAACTGTTTTTT
CASRLSGGHGEKLFF
>once|TRBV28|TRBJ2-7|TRBD1
TGTGCCAGCAGGGGACAGGGGTTCTCCGAGCAGTACTTC
CASRGQGFSEQYF
>-|TRBV10-3|TRBJ2-3|-
TGTGCCATCAGTGCTAGGGGACCTTGGGATACGCAGTATTTT
CAISARGPWDTQYF
>-|TRBV18|TRBJ2-3|TRBD2
TGTGCCAGCTCACAACGGCCAGCGGGAGTAACAGATACGCAGTATTTT
CASSQRPAGVTDTQYF
>-|TRBV2|TRBJ1-5|-
TGTGCCAGCAGTGTAGGGCACCTCAATCAGCCCCAGCATTTT
CASSVGHLNQPQHF
>few|TRBV19|TRBJ1-1|-
TGTGCCAGTAGTATACAGGCCTCCTACACTGAAGCTTTCTTT
CASSIQASYTEAFF
>-|TRBV2|TRBJ2-3|-
TGTGCCAGCAGCCCCAGGGGCAGGGGAGATACGCAGTATTTT
CASSPRGRGDTQYF
>-|TRBV28|TRBJ2-1|TRBD1
TGTGCCAGCAGCCGGACAGGGGAAAATGAGCAGTTCTTC
CASSRTGENEQFF
>-|TRBV19|TRBJ1-1|-
TGTGCCAGTAGTACCATCACCGGGTCCTGGGGGACTGAAGCTTTCTTT
CASSTITGSWGTEAFF
>few|TRBV9|TRBJ2-2|-
TGTGCCAGCAGCGTAGCGGCAAACACCGGGGAGCTGTTTTTT
CASSVAANTGELFF
>-|TRBV19|TRBJ1-5|-
TGTGCCAGTAGTAGCAATAGCAATCAGCCCCAGCATTTT
CASSSNSNQPQHF